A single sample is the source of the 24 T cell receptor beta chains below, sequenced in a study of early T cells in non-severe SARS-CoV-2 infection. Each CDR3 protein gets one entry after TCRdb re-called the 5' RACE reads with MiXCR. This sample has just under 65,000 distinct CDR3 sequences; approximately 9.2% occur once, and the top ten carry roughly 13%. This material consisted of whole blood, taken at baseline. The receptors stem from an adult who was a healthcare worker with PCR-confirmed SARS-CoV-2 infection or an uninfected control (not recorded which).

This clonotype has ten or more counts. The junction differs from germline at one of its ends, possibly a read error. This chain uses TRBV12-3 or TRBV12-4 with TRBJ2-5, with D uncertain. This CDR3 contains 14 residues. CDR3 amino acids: CASSFRQLQQTQYF. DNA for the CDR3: TGTGCCAGCAGTTTTAGGCAACTCCAACAGACCCAGTACTTC.

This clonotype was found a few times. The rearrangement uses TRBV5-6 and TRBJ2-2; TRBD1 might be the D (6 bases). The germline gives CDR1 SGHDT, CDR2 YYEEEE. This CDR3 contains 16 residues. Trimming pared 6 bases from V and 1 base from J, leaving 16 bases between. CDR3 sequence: CASTRPGQWNTGELFF. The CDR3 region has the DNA TGTGCCAGCACCCGGCCAGGACAGTGGAACACCGGGGAGCTGTTTTTT.

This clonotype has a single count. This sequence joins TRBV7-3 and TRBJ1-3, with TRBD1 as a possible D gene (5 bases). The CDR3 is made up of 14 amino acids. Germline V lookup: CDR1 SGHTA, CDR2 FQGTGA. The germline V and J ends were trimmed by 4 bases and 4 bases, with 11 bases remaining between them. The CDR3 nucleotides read TGTGCCAGCAGCTCCGGGGCAGGCGGAAACACCATATATTTT. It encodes CASSSGAGGNTIYF.

For the CDR3, the DNA is TGTGCCAGCAGCCTCTCCATGGGCGTAGAAAACATTCAGTACTTC. Its translation is CASSLSMGVENIQYF. This chain uses TRBV7-9 with TRBJ2-4; D is uncertain. Trimming took off 5 bases at V and 5 bases at J, with 16 bases between the two ends. The germline CDR1 and CDR2 sequences are SEHNR and FQNEAQ (reference sequence). This CDR3 has 15 amino acids.

This CDR3 is CASSRRTDTYNEQFF. The DNA of the CDR3 is TGTGCCAGCAGCCGAAGAACAGACACCTACAATGAGCAGTTCTTC. This rearrangement joins TRBV5-4 to TRBJ2-1; D uncertain. The CDR3 has 15 amino acids. Germline V CDR1 and CDR2: SGHNT, YYREEE (reference sequence). The ends were cut back, 4 bases at V and 2 bases at J, with 13 bases in the middle.

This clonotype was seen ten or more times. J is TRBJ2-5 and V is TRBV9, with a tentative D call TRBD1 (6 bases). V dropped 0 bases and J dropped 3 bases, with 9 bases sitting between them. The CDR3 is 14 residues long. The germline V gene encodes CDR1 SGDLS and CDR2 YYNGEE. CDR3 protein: CASSVVRTEETQYF. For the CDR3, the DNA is TGTGCCAGCAGCGTAGTCAGGACAGAAGAGACCCAGTACTTC.

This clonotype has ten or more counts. The CDR3 nucleotides are TGTGCCAGCAGCCCACTTACCGGGGAGCTGTTTTTT. Its protein product is CASSPLTGELFF. V gene TRBV7-9 combines with J gene TRBJ2-2; D unclear. The CDR3 has 12 amino acids. V dropped 5 bases and J dropped 5 bases, with 6 bases sitting between them. Germline CDR1 is SEHNR and CDR2 is FQNEAQ (reference sequence).

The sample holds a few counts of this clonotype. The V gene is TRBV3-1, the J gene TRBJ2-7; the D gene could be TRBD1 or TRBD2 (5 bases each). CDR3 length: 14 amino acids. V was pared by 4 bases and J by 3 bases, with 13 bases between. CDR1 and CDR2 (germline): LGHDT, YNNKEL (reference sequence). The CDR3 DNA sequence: TGTGCCAGCAGCCGGGGACCACTCTTCTACGAGCAGTACTTC. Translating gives CASSRGPLFYEQYF.

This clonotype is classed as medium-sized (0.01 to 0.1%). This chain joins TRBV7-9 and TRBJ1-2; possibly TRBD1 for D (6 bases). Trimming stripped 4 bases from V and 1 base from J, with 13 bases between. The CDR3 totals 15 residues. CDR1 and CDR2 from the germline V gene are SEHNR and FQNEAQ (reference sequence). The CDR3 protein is CASSYGQNLNYGYTF. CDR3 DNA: TGTGCCAGCAGCTACGGACAGAACCTTAACTATGGCTACACCTTC.

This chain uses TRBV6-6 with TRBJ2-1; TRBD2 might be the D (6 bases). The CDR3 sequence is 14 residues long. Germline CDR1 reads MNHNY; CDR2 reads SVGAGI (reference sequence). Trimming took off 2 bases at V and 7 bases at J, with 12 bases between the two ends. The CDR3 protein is CASSYASERNEQFF. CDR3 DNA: TGTGCCAGCAGTTACGCTAGCGAGAGGAATGAGCAGTTCTTC.

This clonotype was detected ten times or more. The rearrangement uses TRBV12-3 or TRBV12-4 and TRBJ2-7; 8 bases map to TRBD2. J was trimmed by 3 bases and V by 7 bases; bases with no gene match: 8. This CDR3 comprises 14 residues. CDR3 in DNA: TGTGCCAGCACCACGGGACTAGACAACTACGAGCAGTACTTC. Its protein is CASTTGLDNYEQYF.

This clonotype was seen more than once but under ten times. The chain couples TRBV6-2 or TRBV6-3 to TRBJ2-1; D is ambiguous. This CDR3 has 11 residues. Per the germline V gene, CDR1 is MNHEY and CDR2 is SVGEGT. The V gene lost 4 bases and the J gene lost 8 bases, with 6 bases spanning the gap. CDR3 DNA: TGTGCCAGCAGTTCGGGCTATGAGCAGTTCTTC. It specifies CASSSGYEQFF.

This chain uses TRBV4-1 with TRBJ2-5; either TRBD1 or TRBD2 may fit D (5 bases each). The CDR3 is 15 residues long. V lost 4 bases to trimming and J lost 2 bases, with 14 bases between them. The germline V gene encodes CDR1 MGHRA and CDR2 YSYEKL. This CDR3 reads CASSPEGLGQETQYF. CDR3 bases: TGCGCCAGCAGCCCTGAGGGGTTGGGGCAAGAGACCCAGTACTTC.

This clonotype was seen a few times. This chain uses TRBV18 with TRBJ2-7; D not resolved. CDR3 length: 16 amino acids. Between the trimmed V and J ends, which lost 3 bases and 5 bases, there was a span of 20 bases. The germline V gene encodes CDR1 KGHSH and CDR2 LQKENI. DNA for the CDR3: TGTGCCAGCTCACCTCTCCCAAGCGCCCCAAGGAACGAGCAGTACTTC. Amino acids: CASSPLPSAPRNEQYF.

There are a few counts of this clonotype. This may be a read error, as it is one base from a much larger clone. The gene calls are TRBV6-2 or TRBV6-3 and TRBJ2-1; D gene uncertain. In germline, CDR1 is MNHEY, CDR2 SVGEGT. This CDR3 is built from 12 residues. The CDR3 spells CTSSLLSNEQFF. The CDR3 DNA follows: TGTACCAGCAGCCTCCTCTCCAATGAGCAGTTCTTC.

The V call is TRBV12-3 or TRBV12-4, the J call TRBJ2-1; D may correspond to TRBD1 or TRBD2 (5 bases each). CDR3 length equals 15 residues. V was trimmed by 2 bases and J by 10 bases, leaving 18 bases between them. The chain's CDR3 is CASSLMGEYPWEQFF. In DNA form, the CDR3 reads TGTGCCAGCAGTTTAATGGGGGAGTACCCATGGGAGCAGTTCTTC.

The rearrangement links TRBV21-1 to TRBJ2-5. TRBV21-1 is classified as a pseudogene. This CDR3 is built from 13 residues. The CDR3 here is CASSKVGPETQYF. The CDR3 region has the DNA TGTGCCAGCAGCAAAGTCGGTCCAGAGACCCAGTACTTC.

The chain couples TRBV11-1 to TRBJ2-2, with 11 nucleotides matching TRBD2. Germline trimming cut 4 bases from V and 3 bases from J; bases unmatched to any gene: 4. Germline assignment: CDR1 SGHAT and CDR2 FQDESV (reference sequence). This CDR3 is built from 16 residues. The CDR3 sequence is CASSSGLAGHTGELFF. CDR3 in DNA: TGTGCCAGCAGCTCCGGACTAGCGGGTCACACCGGGGAGCTGTTTTTT.

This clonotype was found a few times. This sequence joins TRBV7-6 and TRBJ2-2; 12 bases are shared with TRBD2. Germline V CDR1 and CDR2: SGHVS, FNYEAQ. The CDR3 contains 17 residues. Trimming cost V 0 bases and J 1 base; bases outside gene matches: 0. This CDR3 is CASSLAGLAGNTGELFF. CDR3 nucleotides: TGTGCCAGCAGCTTAGCGGGACTAGCGGGGAACACCGGGGAGCTGTTTTTT.

Here the CDR3 DNA reads TGTGCCAGCTTATCTTTTCCGGGACAAGGTCCCTATCAGCCCCAGCATTTT. Translation gives CASLSFPGQGPYQPQHF. The V gene is TRBV6-4, the J gene TRBJ1-5; D perhaps matches TRBD1 (6 bases). This CDR3 has 17 residues. V lost 8 bases, J lost 5 bases, and 25 bases lay in between. Germline V CDR1 and CDR2: MRHNA, SNTAGT.

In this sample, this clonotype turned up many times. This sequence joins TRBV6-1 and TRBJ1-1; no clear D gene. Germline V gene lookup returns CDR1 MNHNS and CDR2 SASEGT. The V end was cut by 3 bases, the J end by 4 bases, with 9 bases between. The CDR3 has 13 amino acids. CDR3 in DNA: TGTGCCAGCAGTGAGGGTGGGGTCACTGAAGCTTTCTTT. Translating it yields CASSEGGVTEAFF.

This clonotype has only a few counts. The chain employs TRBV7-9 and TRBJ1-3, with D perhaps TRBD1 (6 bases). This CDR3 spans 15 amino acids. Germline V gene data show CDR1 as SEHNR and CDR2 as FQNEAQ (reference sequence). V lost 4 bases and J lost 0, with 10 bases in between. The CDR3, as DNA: TGTGCCAGCAGCTCTGACAGGTTCTCTGGAAACACCATATATTTT. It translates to CASSSDRFSGNTIYF.

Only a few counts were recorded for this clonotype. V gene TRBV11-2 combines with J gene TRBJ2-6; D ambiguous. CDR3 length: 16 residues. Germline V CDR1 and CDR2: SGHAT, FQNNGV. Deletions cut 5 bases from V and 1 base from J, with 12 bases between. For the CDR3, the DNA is TGTGCCAGCAGCGTAGTATACGGGTCTGGGGCCAACGTCCTGACTTTC. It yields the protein CASSVVYGSGANVLTF.

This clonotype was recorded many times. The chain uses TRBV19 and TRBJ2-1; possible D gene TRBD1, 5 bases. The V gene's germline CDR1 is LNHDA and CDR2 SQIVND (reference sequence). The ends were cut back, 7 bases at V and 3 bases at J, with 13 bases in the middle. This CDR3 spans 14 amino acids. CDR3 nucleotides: TGTGCCAGTAACGAACAGGAGTTCTACAATGAGCAGTTCTTC. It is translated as CASNEQEFYNEQFF.